This is a list of T cell receptor beta chains from one sample in a study of blood T cell repertoires in COVID-19. Only in-frame clones appear in the TCRdb table, and some are missing; sequencing was by immunoSEQ multiplex PCR. The sample consists of 200,000 or so clones, approximately 82% of them appearing once. The specimen sequenced was peripheral blood. These receptors all come from a human donor with acute or convalescent COVID-19. The donor label of this sample is uncertain. The CDR3 runs from the conserved cysteine through the conserved F or W. D genes are given only for firm matches. The size of a clone is reported for some rows only, either as once, few or many, or as a class for expanded clones.

d_gene,v_gene,abundance,j_gene,CDR3aa,CDR3nt
TRBD1,TRBV18,NA,TRBJ2-7,CASSPGTGSNEQYF,TGTGCCAGCTCACCAGGGACAGGGTCAAACGAGCAGTACTTC
NA,TRBV4-3,few,TRBJ2-2,CASSQATGSWNTGELFF,TGCGCCAGCAGCCAAGCCACAGGGAGCTGGAACACCGGGGAGCTGTTTTTT
NA,TRBV30,NA,TRBJ1-1,CACLPGGDLRNTEAFF,TGTGCCTGTCTCCCGGGCGGGGATCTAAGGAACACTGAAGCTTTCTTT
NA,TRBV30,NA,TRBJ1-3,CAWSVGGQVAGNTIYF,TGTGCCTGGAGTGTTGGAGGGCAGGTCGCGGGAAACACCATATATTTT
NA,TRBV7-2,NA,TRBJ2-7,CASSFAVTYEQYF,TGTGCCAGCAGCTTTGCGGTGACCTACGAGCAGTACTTC
NA,TRBV30,NA,TRBJ1-6,CAWEAGTNSPLHF,TGTGCCTGGGAGGCAGGAACTAATTCACCCCTCCACTTT
TRBD2,TRBV24-1,NA,TRBJ2-2,CATSEGTSGRASGELFF,TGTGCCACCAGTGAGGGGACTAGCGGGAGGGCATCCGGGGAGCTGTTTTTT
NA,TRBV7-9,NA,TRBJ2-1,CASSRGGTYNEQFF,TGTGCCAGCAGTCGAGGCGGAACCTACAATGAGCAGTTCTTC
TRBD1,TRBV5-4,NA,TRBJ1-1,CASSSRDRANTEAFF,TGTGCCAGCAGCTCTCGGGACAGGGCCAACACTGAAGCTTTCTTT
NA,TRBV7-2,NA,TRBJ2-4,CASSSNGFQKVAYF,TGTGCCAGCAGCTCCAACGGGTTCCAAAAAGTCGCGTACTTC
TRBD1,TRBV9,NA,TRBJ1-4,CASSPSRGQGNEKLFF,TGTGCCAGCAGCCCAAGCAGGGGACAGGGTAATGAAAAACTGTTTTTT
NA,TRBV6-1,NA,TRBJ2-3,CASSESRGADTQYF,TGTGCCAGCAGTGAGTCCAGGGGGGCAGATACGCAGTATTTT
TRBD1,TRBV25-1,NA,TRBJ1-1,CASGGQGGTEAFF,TGTGCCAGTGGAGGACAGGGAGGCACTGAAGCTTTCTTT
NA,TRBV5-4,NA,TRBJ1-4,CASSGAGGLNEKLFF,TGTGCCAGCAGCGGAGCCGGGGGGCTTAATGAAAAACTGTTTTTT
TRBD1,TRBV24-1,NA,TRBJ1-1,CATSVGTGKAFF,TGTGCCACCAGTGTGGGGACAGGGAAAGCTTTCTTT
NA,TRBV25-1,NA,TRBJ2-5,CASSEYFQGGTQYF,TGTGCCAGCAGTGAATACTTTCAGGGGGGGACCCAGTACTTC
TRBD1,TRBV7-9,NA,TRBJ2-1,CASSLDGQGSNEQFF,TGTGCCAGCAGCTTAGACGGACAGGGTTCCAATGAGCAGTTCTTC
NA,TRBV5-1,NA,TRBJ2-3,CASSLVAGQPTDTQYF,TGCGCCAGCAGCTTGGTAGCGGGACAGCCCACAGATACGCAGTATTTT
TRBD2,TRBV10-3,few,TRBJ2-7,CAISYSDSSGGEQYF,TGTGCCATCAGTTACTCGGACTCCTCCGGGGGGGAGCAGTACTTC
NA,TRBV4-2,NA,TRBJ1-1,CASSQAVAGPEAFF,TGTGCCAGCAGCCAAGCTGTAGCAGGGCCTGAAGCTTTCTTT
TRBD1,TRBV28,NA,TRBJ2-5,CASSPPPDRGPRYF,TGTGCCAGCAGCCCGCCCCCAGACAGGGGCCCGAGGTACTTC
NA,TRBV24-1,few,TRBJ2-7,CATSDLEGDSYEQYF,TGTGCCACCAGTGATTTGGAGGGGGACTCCTACGAGCAGTACTTC
TRBD2,TRBV30,NA,TRBJ2-1,CAWGGLADYNEQFF,TGTGCCTGGGGTGGGCTAGCGGACTACAATGAGCAGTTCTTC
NA,TRBV5-5,NA,TRBJ1-1,CASSGSTVNTEAFF,TGTGCCAGCAGCGGCTCGACAGTGAACACTGAAGCTTTCTTT
NA,TRBV12-3/TRBV12-4,NA,TRBJ2-3,CASSSPTTQYF,TGTGCCAGCAGTTCCCCTACTACGCAGTATTTT
NA,TRBV30,NA,TRBJ2-4,CAWQPGQGGNIQYF,TGTGCCTGGCAACCCGGCCAGGGGGGAAACATTCAGTACTTC
TRBD2,TRBV5-5,NA,TRBJ2-5,CASSWEGPETQYF,TGTGCCAGCAGCTGGGAGGGCCCGGAGACCCAGTACTTC
TRBD1,TRBV19,NA,TRBJ1-2,CASTGDRGPNYGYTF,TGTGCCAGTACTGGGGACAGGGGCCCTAACTATGGCTACACCTTC
TRBD2,TRBV5-6,NA,TRBJ2-1,CASSLKLAGYNEQFF,TGTGCCAGCAGCCTGAAACTAGCGGGTTACAATGAGCAGTTCTTC
NA,TRBV27,NA,TRBJ2-1,CASSPPPQGLLSYNEQFF,TGTGCCAGCAGTCCACCGCCACAGGGCCTTTTATCCTACAATGAGCAGTTCTTC
TRBD2,TRBV6-6,NA,TRBJ2-3,CASNPLAGADTQYF,TGTGCCAGCAACCCTCTAGCGGGAGCTGATACGCAGTATTTT
NA,TRBV27,NA,TRBJ1-2,CASSPRGVGGYTF,TGTGCCAGCAGTCCCCGGGGAGTGGGAGGCTACACCTTC
NA,TRBV7-3,NA,TRBJ1-2,CASSLGRTDYYGYTF,TGTGCCAGCAGCTTAGGTCGGACAGATTACTATGGCTACACCTTC